This entry features one TCR beta chain sequence. Its antigen remains unidentified. The record originates from a study of a mutant IDH1 vaccine in newly diagnosed glioma. The wider study: In weeks 1, 3, 5, 7, 11, 15, 19 and 23, patients were vaccinated. Following radiotherapy alone, or alongside temozolomide cycles, vaccination was started after an interval of 4-6 weeks. There were about 62% males and around 40% females among treated patients, whose mean age was roughly 40 years. Earlier care involved radiotherapy, temozolomide, or both, and the majority received both.

Regarding time point: week 11, during vaccination. In every dose of vaccine, 300 ug of mutant IDH1 20-mer peptide was given alongside topical imiquimod. CDR1 is LNHDA and CDR2 is SQIVND in the germline V gene (reference sequence). Trimming left V 7 bases short and J 0 bases short, with 14 bases between. This CDR3 contains 15 residues. Profiled with immunoSEQ multiplex PCR; TCRdb holds only in-frame clones, not every one. The data show some 130,000 clones, just under 80% seen once. The clonotype comes from a man in his forties with glioma. The starting material was PBMCs, obtained from a glioma patient whose treatment included an IDH1 peptide vaccine. V gene TRBV19 combines with J gene TRBJ2-3; tentative D call: TRBD2 (6 bases). The CDR3 loop is CASTSRGSSTDTQYF. The CDR3 bases are TGTGCCAGTACGTCTCGGGGGAGTAGCACAGATACGCAGTATTTT. Variable domain in full (rest from reference TRBV19 and TRBJ2-3): DGGITQSPKYLFRKEGQNVTLSCEQNLNHDAMYWYRQDPGQGLRLIYYSQIVNDFQKGDIAEGYSVSREKKESFPLTVTSAQKNPTAFYLCASTSRGSSTDTQYFGPGTRLTVL.